This entry is about one T cell receptor beta chain. Its antigen is currently unknown. TCRdb re-called the reads with MiXCR, one entry per CDR3 protein. Here the sample spans 45,000 to 75,000 distinct CDR3 sequences, 25% to 40% being singletons. This sample is part of a study of T cell repertoires in cytomegalovirus infection. Germline V gene sequence: CDR1 MDHEN, CDR2 SYDVKM. V lost 5 bases and J 3 bases, leaving 10 bases between the germline ends. The CDR3 extends over 13 amino acids. This chain uses TRBV28 with TRBJ1-1; D is ambiguous. This receptor was identified in a human donor in good health (CMV status not recorded). Some clones in this sample may be carry-over from other donors' samples. Sample: PBMCs, sequenced either directly or after in vitro stimulation (not recorded which). The CDR3 sequence: CASSPHWDTEAFF. DNA of the CDR3: TGTGCCAGCAGTCCACACTGGGACACTGAAGCTTTCTTT.